This T cell receptor beta chain was captured in a study of T-cell reconstitution after alpha-beta-depleted transplantation in children. In this sample, this clonotype turned up many times. Its antigen remains unknown. TCRbeta library construction was performed incorporating unique molecular identifiers. TCRdb re-analysed the PCR reads in MiXCR, keeping a single row per CDR3 protein. The table lists some 150,000 distinct CDR3 sequences, roughly 9% of them singletons. Findings of the study overall: Once a year had passed after transplant, T-cell counts and diversity came mostly from newly produced T cells. Reports say that about two months after transplant, the alpha-beta T cells came out of several hundred graft clones that had expanded. Recipient T cells and thymic progenitors that survived were the source of the high TCRbeta diversity seen at day 60 in some patients.

Germline-derived CDR1 and CDR2 are KGHDR and SFDVKD. The V segment lost 3 bases and the J segment 3 bases; nucleotides outside the gene matches: 7. The length of the CDR3 is 17 residues. The sequence was obtained from a female patient aged 2 to 10 who had a stem cell transplant for congenital amegakaryocytic thrombocytopenia, so the T cells may come from the graft donor. Sequenced here: PBMCs, mostly from graft donor cells, sampled 180 days after TCRalphabeta/CD19-depleted stem cell transplant. The chain uses TRBV24-1 and TRBJ1-5; 10 positions match TRBD1. CDR3 in DNA: TGTGCCACCAGTGATACCGCCGGGACAGGGGCCAATCAGCCCCAGCATTTT. Translated, it gives CATSDTAGTGANQPQHF.